This is a list of T cell receptor beta chains from one sample in a study of blood T cell repertoires in COVID-19. Sequenced by immunoSEQ multiplex PCR; TCRdb stores in-frame clones only, minus some. This table has 150,000 to 200,000 clones, around nine tenths appearing once. The sample consisted of peripheral blood. All receptors derive from a man between 60 and 75 years old with active or convalescent COVID-19. Both conserved end residues are part of each CDR3. A D gene is named only where the DNA matches it firmly. Where a row states a size, it is once, few, many or the class of an expanded clone; other rows omit it.

V	D	J	size	CDR3	DNA
TRBV5-1	NA	TRBJ1-1	once	CASRTSAERKAFF	TGCGCCAGCAGAACCTCAGCCGAGAGGAAAGCTTTCTTT
TRBV12-5	TRBD1	TRBJ2-4	NA	CASGQKTGIENIQYF	TGTGCTAGTGGTCAAAAGACAGGGATCGAAAACATTCAGTACTTC
TRBV7-9	TRBD2	TRBJ2-5	few	CASSPRTSGKVETQYF	TGTGCCAGCAGCCCTAGGACTAGCGGGAAGGTCGAGACCCAGTACTTC
TRBV5-1	NA	TRBJ1-1	NA	CASSLRLAGMNTEAFF	TGCGCCAGCAGCTTGAGGTTGGCGGGCATGAACACTGAAGCTTTCTTT
TRBV7-8	TRBD2	TRBJ2-5	once	CASSFGLAGSETQYF	TGTGCCAGCAGCTTCGGACTAGCGGGCTCAGAGACCCAGTACTTC
TRBV7-6	TRBD2	TRBJ2-1	NA	CASSLSGDAYNEQFF	TGTGCCAGCAGCCTTAGCGGGGATGCCTACAATGAGCAGTTCTTC
TRBV11-3	TRBD1	TRBJ1-6	NA	CASSPTYLGQGSSPLHF	TGTGCCAGCAGCCCCACTTATCTGGGACAGGGGAGTTCACCCCTCCACTTT
TRBV11-2	NA	TRBJ1-2	NA	CASSLGGGLYYGYTF	TGTGCCAGCAGCTTAGGTGGGGGCCTTTACTATGGCTACACCTTC
TRBV18	TRBD1	TRBJ2-1	NA	CASSVDRGSNEQFF	TGTGCCAGCTCAGTAGACAGGGGGTCAAATGAGCAGTTCTTC
TRBV5-1	TRBD1	TRBJ1-1	NA	CASSPERQGNTEAFF	TGCGCCAGCAGCCCGGAACGACAGGGGAACACTGAAGCTTTCTTT
TRBV7-2	NA	TRBJ2-7	NA	CASSVPGVSSYEQYF	TGTGCCAGCAGCGTCCCGGGTGTGAGCTCCTACGAGCAGTACTTC
TRBV25-1	TRBD1	TRBJ1-1	NA	CASSPPRTGATEAFF	TGTGCCAGCAGTCCCCCACGTACAGGGGCCACTGAAGCTTTCTTT
TRBV3-1/TRBV3-2	NA	TRBJ1-2	NA	CASSQEGLLYGYTF	TGTGCCAGCAGCCAAGAGGGACTCCTGTATGGCTACACCTTC
TRBV5-5	TRBD1	TRBJ1-2	NA	CASSSADRGGYTF	TGTGCCAGCAGCTCGGCCGACAGGGGCGGCTACACCTTC
TRBV6-5	TRBD1	TRBJ1-2	NA	CASSPTGDYGYTF	TGTGCCAGCAGCCCGACAGGGGACTATGGCTACACCTTC
TRBV5-1	NA	TRBJ2-6	NA	CASSAAGLSANVLTF	TGCGCCAGCAGCGCAGCAGGTTTATCGGCCAACGTCCTGACTTTC
TRBV9	TRBD2	TRBJ2-1	NA	CASSGTSGGSLSSYNEQFF	TGTGCCAGCAGCGGGACTAGCGGGGGGTCCCTCAGCTCCTACAATGAGCAGTTCTTC
TRBV5-1	NA	TRBJ1-2	NA	CASSAGQWDYGYTF	TGCGCCAGCAGCGCCGGACAATGGGACTATGGCTACACCTTC
TRBV11-2	TRBD2	TRBJ2-2	NA	CASSLREAHTGELFF	TGTGCCAGCAGCTTGCGGGAGGCTCACACCGGGGAGCTGTTTTTT
TRBV24-1	TRBD2	TRBJ2-3	NA	CATSPAGITDTQYF	TGTGCCACCAGCCCAGCGGGAATCACAGATACGCAGTATTTT
TRBV19	NA	TRBJ2-5	NA	CASSPRQVSSETQYF	TGTGCCAGTAGTCCAAGACAGGTCTCGTCAGAGACCCAGTACTTC
TRBV25-1	TRBD2	TRBJ2-7	NA	CASSEYATSGGADYEQYF	TGTGCCAGCAGTGAATATGCGACTAGCGGGGGGGCTGACTACGAGCAGTACTTC
TRBV11-2	TRBD1	TRBJ2-7	NA	CASSLSTGRHEQYF	TGTGCCAGCAGCTTATCGACAGGGCGCCACGAGCAGTACTTC
TRBV7-6	TRBD1	TRBJ2-2	NA	CASSLGQGGTGELFF	TGTGCCAGCAGCCTCGGACAGGGAGGCACCGGGGAGCTGTTTTTT
TRBV5-1	NA	TRBJ2-7	NA	CASTRDAPRYEQYF	TGCGCCAGCACCCGAGATGCCCCCCGGTACGAGCAGTACTTC
TRBV19	NA	TRBJ2-2	NA	CASKGEASPSRAHTGELFF	TGTGCCAGTAAGGGAGAAGCCAGCCCTTCAAGAGCTCACACCGGGGAGCTGTTTTTT
TRBV5-5	NA	TRBJ2-1	NA	CASSLVTRSSYNEQFF	TGTGCCAGCAGCTTGGTGACTAGAAGCTCCTACAATGAGCAGTTCTTC
TRBV19	NA	TRBJ1-2	NA	CASSRGGRGYTF	TGTGCCAGTAGTCGGGGGGGCCGTGGCTACACCTTC
TRBV9	TRBD2	TRBJ2-2	NA	CASSRWLAGVAGELFF	TGTGCCAGCAGCCGATGGCTAGCGGGAGTAGCCGGGGAGCTGTTTTTT
TRBV5-4	TRBD2	TRBJ2-1	NA	CASNQLAGDYNEQFF	TGTGCCAGCAACCAACTAGCGGGGGACTACAATGAGCAGTTCTTC
TRBV6-6	NA	TRBJ2-2	NA	CASSYLQGGTGELFF	TGTGCCAGCAGCTACCTTCAGGGTGGCACCGGGGAGCTGTTTTTT
TRBV21-1	NA	TRBJ1-4	NA	CASSKDGGSNEKLFF	TGTGCCAGCAGCAAAGATGGGGGGAGCAATGAAAAACTGTTTTTT
TRBV19	NA	TRBJ1-2	NA	CASSMSQDSSSYGYTF	TGTGCCAGTAGTATGTCTCAGGACTCCTCTTCCTATGGCTACACCTTC
TRBV5-1	TRBD1	TRBJ2-7	NA	CASSLQDRGFYEQYF	TGCGCCAGCAGCTTACAGGACAGGGGGTTCTACGAGCAGTACTTC
TRBV2	TRBD1	TRBJ2-2	NA	CASRERGRDTGELFF	TGTGCCAGCCGAGAGAGGGGGCGCGACACCGGGGAGCTGTTTTTT
TRBV14	NA	TRBJ2-7	NA	CASSPAVGGEQYF	TGTGCCAGCAGCCCGGCAGTCGGCGGCGAGCAGTACTTC
TRBV27	NA	TRBJ2-1	NA	CVSSLLGGYNEQFF	TGTGTCAGCAGTTTATTAGGCGGCTACAATGAGCAGTTCTTC
TRBV19	TRBD1	TRBJ1-2	NA	CASGNQGVNYGYTF	TGTGCCAGTGGAAACCAGGGGGTTAACTATGGCTACACCTTC
TRBV12-3/TRBV12-4	NA	TRBJ2-7	NA	CASSIQAYEQYF	TGTGCCAGCAGTATACAGGCCTACGAGCAGTACTTC
TRBV7-2	NA	TRBJ1-2	NA	CASSPSGDGYTF	TGTGCCAGCAGCCCGTCAGGGGATGGCTACACCTTC
TRBV18	NA	TRBJ1-3	NA	CASSPLEASGNTIYF	TGTGCCAGCTCACCTCTTGAAGCCTCTGGAAACACCATATATTTT
TRBV3-1/TRBV3-2	NA	TRBJ1-2	NA	CASSLQMTATNYGYTF	TGTGCCAGCAGCCTGCAAATGACAGCCACTAACTATGGCTACACCTTC
TRBV11-2	TRBD1	TRBJ2-5	NA	CASSLVRTGFGETQYF	TGTGCCAGCAGCTTAGTTAGGACAGGGTTCGGAGAGACCCAGTACTTC
TRBV10-3	NA	TRBJ1-1	NA	CAISEQGGGSEAFF	TGTGCCATCAGTGAACAGGGAGGGGGATCTGAAGCTTTCTTT
TRBV6-5	TRBD2	TRBJ2-2	NA	CASRVGRANTGELFF	TGTGCCAGCCGGGTGGGGAGGGCGAACACCGGGGAGCTGTTTTTT
TRBV29-1	NA	TRBJ2-1	NA	CSVGLGPSSYNEQFF	TGCAGCGTTGGCCTAGGCCCGAGCTCCTACAATGAGCAGTTCTTC
TRBV28	NA	TRBJ1-3	NA	CASSLRWVRIYSGNTIYF	TGTGCCAGCAGTTTACGGTGGGTCAGGATCTACTCTGGAAACACCATATATTTT
TRBV2	NA	TRBJ1-5	once	CASSEASTYQPQHF	TGTGCCAGCAGTGAAGCTTCGACATATCAGCCCCAGCATTTT
TRBV11-2	NA	TRBJ2-1	NA	CASRLQGIDEQFF	TGTGCCAGCCGCCTACAGGGTATCGATGAGCAGTTCTTC
TRBV6-5	TRBD1	TRBJ2-1	few	CASRYRDRGPHEQFF	TGTGCCAGCAGGTACCGGGACAGGGGGCCCCATGAGCAGTTCTTC
TRBV4-1	TRBD1	TRBJ1-5	NA	CASSQAAGQGARLQPQHF	TGCGCCAGCAGCCAAGCGGCGGGACAGGGGGCGCGACTTCAGCCCCAGCATTTT
TRBV12-5	TRBD1	TRBJ1-1	NA	CASGLVRDRVTEAFF	TGTGCTAGTGGTTTGGTCAGGGACAGGGTAACTGAAGCTTTCTTT
TRBV7-2	NA	TRBJ1-1	NA	CASSSQRDTEAFF	TGTGCCAGCAGCTCTCAACGGGACACTGAAGCTTTCTTT
TRBV19	NA	TRBJ1-5	NA	CASRETDYNQPQHF	TGTGCCAGTAGGGAGACAGATTATAATCAGCCCCAGCATTTT
TRBV2	TRBD1	TRBJ1-5	NA	CASSETGGAGQPQHF	TGTGCCAGCAGTGAGACAGGGGGCGCGGGTCAGCCCCAGCATTTT
TRBV21-1	NA	TRBJ1-1	NA	CASSPTETANNTEAFF	TGTGCCAGCAGCCCGACCGAGACAGCTAACAACACTGAAGCTTTCTTT
TRBV11-2	NA	TRBJ1-2	once	CASSLDRGANTF	TGTGCCAGCAGCTTAGACAGGGGAGCGAACACCTTC
TRBV7-6	TRBD1	TRBJ1-5	NA	CASSLAPGQGNQPQHF	TGTGCCAGCAGCTTAGCTCCGGGACAGGGCAATCAGCCCCAGCATTTT